This T cell receptor beta chain was recovered during a study of T cells after yellow fever vaccination (dated by TCRdb to the late 2010s). Looking at the study overall: The SMART-Seq v4 Ultra Low Input RNA kit was used to prepare libraries from fractions with low cell numbers. Two healthy male donors, one aged 18 to 29 and one aged 30 to 39 years, were included in the cohort. To track T-cell clones before and after primary and booster YFV17D yellow fever vaccination, bulk TCR alpha and beta repertoires were sequenced longitudinally. Blood was collected at multiple timepoints before and after primary and secondary immunization, and bulk PBMC replicates and cell subsets were isolated.

The sample was run on an Illumina NovaSeq 6000. Synthesis of TCR cDNA relied on 5'RACE template switching, a step that introduced a universal primer site along with unique molecular identifiers. cDNA synthesis was primed from both the TCR alpha and TCR beta constant segments. Library amplification used two PCR steps, and the second PCR step added sample barcodes and sequencing adapters. Libraries were sequenced on Illumina HiSeq 2500 (2x100 bp) or NovaSeq (2x150 bp). The published analysis was carried out like this. Demultiplexing of reads and collapsing into UMI consensus sequences were performed with MIGEC, and V(D)J alignment was carried out with MiXCR. Using edgeR on replicate PBMC samples, clonotypes were called vaccine-responding if FDR was below 0.01 and the log2 fold change was above 5 up to day 15. Each bulk clonotype was labeled CD4 or CD8 based on which sequenced repertoire, CD4 or CD8, contained the clonotype at higher abundance. Using fastp at Q25 and MiXCR, TCRdb reprocessed the public reads and kept productive beta chains. Each entry merges the rows of one CDR3 protein and shows their most common DNA and genes. The V and J calls and clone size are TCRdb's, not the authors'. A total of about 260,000 distinct CDR3 sequences appear in this sample, roughly 5.6% of them only once. Jointly, the top ten make up roughly 3.5% of the sample.

Note on this clonotype: Its antigen has not been determined. Per-base qualities were not stored, and no clone one base away is much larger.

The investigation overall reported the following: A small fraction of clonotypes appeared in both the CD4 and CD8 compartments, likely as a result of convergent recombination. Because the study included only a couple of donors, the extent to which the findings can be generalized is limited. After the booster, most clones that had expanded after primary vaccination were detected again (about 97% of CD4 and 88% of CD8), suggesting broad maintenance of memory. Computational filtering was needed because FACS-sorted repertoires could contain abundant contaminating clonotypes from the bulk population. Compared with the primary T-cell response, the secondary T-cell response was faster but weaker, reaching its peak on day 5 rather than on day 15.

From its cysteine to its phenylalanine, the CDR3 spans 16 amino acids. Just the 48-base CDR3 DNA is kept, in frame starting at base 1. Reading the germline V gene (reference sequence) gives CDR1 SEHNR and CDR2 FQNEAQ. V loses 2 bases of germline sequence and J loses 4 bases, and the interval between the two ends is 17 bases. Explained via the paper, the treatment or condition label denotes: live attenuated yellow fever vaccine strain. PBMCs were isolated from peripheral blood using a standard Ficoll-Paque protocol. Dynabeads CD4 and CD8 positive selection kits were used to isolate the CD4 and CD8 T-cell fractions. TriZol was used to extract RNA from bulk PBMCs, CD4 and CD8 fractions, and dextramer-positive and dextramer-negative fractions.

The starting material was CD4+ T cells sorted from PBMCs, obtained on the day of the yellow fever booster vaccination. The receptor comes from a man aged 18 to 29 who received the YFV17D yellow fever vaccine. The chain is encoded by TRBV7-9 joined to TRBJ1-1; TRBD1 is possibly the D segment (5 matching bases). The DNA is as follows: TGTGCCAGCAGCTTATCCGCAGGGTATGTAATCACTGAAGCTTTCTTT. The resulting protein is CASSLSAGYVITEAFF.